These T cell receptor beta chains were read from a single sample in a study of beta chain features in type 1 diabetes. Assay: immunoSEQ multiplex PCR; the TCRdb copy retains only in-frame clones and omits some. The sample has about 350,000 clones; about 20% are singletons. Sequenced input: naive CD4+ T cells from blood. Receptor source: a woman under 30 in good health. CDR3s include the opening cysteine and the closing phenylalanine or tryptophan. The D gene is left open where the match is weak. Part of the rows lack a size; the others show once, few, many or a class for expanded clones.

clone_size	d_call	v_call	j_call	cdr3_nt	cdr3_aa
few	.	TRBV4-3	TRBJ1-4	TGCGCCAGCAGCCAACTCGGGGTTAATGAAAAACTGTTTTTT	CASSQLGVNEKLFF
.	.	TRBV5-1	TRBJ1-1	TGCGCCAGCAGGGTTAAGCTGAACACTGAAGCTTTCTTT	CASRVKLNTEAFF
.	.	TRBV6-5	TRBJ1-2	TGTGCCAGCAGTTACTTAGGACTGGGAGGCTACACCTTC	CASSYLGLGGYTF
.	TRBD1	TRBV25-1	TRBJ2-5	TGTGCCAGCAGTGGAGACAGGGGCCAAGAGACCCAGTACTTC	CASSGDRGQETQYF
.	TRBD1	TRBV14	TRBJ2-2	TGTGCCAGCAGCCAACGGCAGGGGGCCGGGGAGCTGTTTTTT	CASSQRQGAGELFF
.	TRBD2	TRBV7-3	TRBJ2-3	TGTGCCAGCAGCTTAAGCGGGGGGGTACCTCGGGATACGCAGTATTTT	CASSLSGGVPRDTQYF
.	TRBD1	TRBV5-4	TRBJ2-5	TGTGCCAGCAGCCGGGACAGGGAGACCCAGTACTTC	CASSRDRETQYF
.	TRBD1	TRBV19	TRBJ2-5	TGTGCCAGTAGTATCGGAACAGGGGTAGAGACCCAGTACTTC	CASSIGTGVETQYF
.	.	TRBV29-1	TRBJ2-7	TGCAGTGTCTCCGGGACTTCTCTGGGGTACGAGCAGTACTTC	CSVSGTSLGYEQYF
few	TRBD1	TRBV2	TRBJ2-3	TGTGCCAGCTCCGGGACAGGGCCTCCTTCCGCAGATACGCAGTATTTT	CASSGTGPPSADTQYF
.	TRBD1	TRBV9	TRBJ1-2	TGTGCCAGCAGCGTAGAGAGGACAGGGCACTATGGCTACACCTTC	CASSVERTGHYGYTF
.	.	TRBV5-1	TRBJ2-3	TGCGCCAGCAGCAACGAGGGTTTCACAGATACGCAGTATTTT	CASSNEGFTDTQYF
.	TRBD2	TRBV4-1	TRBJ2-3	TGCGCCAGCAGCCACCTAGCGGGGGGGCTTGCAGATACGCAGTATTTT	CASSHLAGGLADTQYF
.	.	TRBV5-1	TRBJ1-4	TGCGCCAGCAGCTCACAGGGAGGGTCTAATGAAAAACTGTTTTTT	CASSSQGGSNEKLFF
.	.	TRBV5-1	TRBJ1-2	TGCGCCAGCCAGGGGCGACTGAGGGGCTACACCTTC	CASQGRLRGYTF
.	.	TRBV9	TRBJ2-2	TGTGCCAGCAGCGGGATTTTAGCGGCCTGGGGTCCCGGGGAGCTGTTTTTT	CASSGILAAWGPGELFF
.	TRBD1	TRBV6-5	TRBJ1-5	TGTGCCAGCAGTTCCCAGGGGGCGGGCAATCAGCCCCAGCATTTT	CASSSQGAGNQPQHF
.	.	TRBV5-6	TRBJ2-7	TGTGCCAGCAGCCAAGTGGCGCGGGGTAGGCGCTACGAGCAGTACTTC	CASSQVARGRRYEQYF
.	TRBD1	TRBV30	TRBJ1-2	TGTGCCTGGAACCCCCCCGGGACAGCTCGCTATGGCTACACCTTC	CAWNPPGTARYGYTF
.	TRBD1	TRBV7-8	TRBJ1-1	TGTGCCAGCAGACCGACGACAGGGGGTTACACTGAAGCTTTCTTT	CASRPTTGGYTEAFF
.	.	TRBV7-9	TRBJ1-1	TGTGCCAGCAGCGCGGACACTGAAGCTTTCTTT	CASSADTEAFF
.	TRBD1	TRBV2	TRBJ2-5	TGTGCCAGCAGTGAGGGACAGGGGGTAGAGACCCAGTACTTC	CASSEGQGVETQYF
few	TRBD2	TRBV7-7	TRBJ2-1	TGTGCTAGCAGCCGACTAGCGGGGGGCAATGAGCAGTTCTTC	CASSRLAGGNEQFF
.	.	TRBV11-2	TRBJ1-6	TGTGCCAGCAGCTCGCTAACAGAACACTCGTCACCCCTCCACTTT	CASSSLTEHSSPLHF
.	TRBD1	TRBV25-1	TRBJ2-7	TGTGCCAGCAGGATTCTCGGGACAGGGGGCGTCGAGCAGTACTTC	CASRILGTGGVEQYF
.	.	TRBV18	TRBJ2-3	TGTGCCAGCTCACCACCGGGAAGGGGTACAGATACGCAGTATTTT	CASSPPGRGTDTQYF
few	TRBD1	TRBV5-1	TRBJ2-1	TGCGCCAGCAGCTTTCCGGGACAGGGCTACAATGAGCAGTTCTTC	CASSFPGQGYNEQFF
.	.	TRBV7-9	TRBJ2-7	TGTGCCAGCAGCTACCTTCCCCGTACCGGGACACGGTCTGGGGAGCAGTACTTC	CASSYLPRTGTRSGEQYF
.	TRBD2	TRBV9	TRBJ2-3	TGTGCCAGCAGCGTAGAGACTAGCGGGGGCACAGATACGCAGTATTTT	CASSVETSGGTDTQYF
few	.	TRBV30	TRBJ2-4	TGTGCCTGGAGTGGGCAGGGAGGCATTCAGTACTTC	CAWSGQGGIQYF
few	.	TRBV30	TRBJ2-5	TGTGCCTGGAGTGTAACCAGGGTGGTGGAGACCCAGTACTTC	CAWSVTRVVETQYF
.	.	TRBV27	TRBJ1-1	TGTGCCAGCCTAGTCGCTGAAGCTTTCTTT	CASLVAEAFF
.	TRBD1	TRBV5-1	TRBJ1-1	TGCGCCAGCACCTCGGACAGGGGCACTGAAGCTTTCTTT	CASTSDRGTEAFF
.	.	TRBV30	TRBJ2-5	TGTGCCTGGTGTAGACAGGTCCAAGAGACCCAGTACTTC	CAWCRQVQETQYF
few	TRBD1	TRBV4-1	TRBJ1-2	TGCGCCAGCAGCCAACTTGGACAGGACTATGGCTACACCTTC	CASSQLGQDYGYTF
.	.	TRBV4-2	TRBJ1-2	TGTGCCAGCAGCCAAGATGCCCGGGTTGGCTACACCTTC	CASSQDARVGYTF
few	.	TRBV29-1	TRBJ1-1	TGCAGCGTTACCCCATTACTGGGGGGCACTGAAGCTTTCTTT	CSVTPLLGGTEAFF
few	.	TRBV29-1	TRBJ2-3	TGCAGCGTTGAGAGCCCGTCGGATACGCAGTATTTT	CSVESPSDTQYF
.	.	TRBV30	TRBJ1-1	TGTGCCTGGAGTGTCGCAGGGCCGAACACTGAAGCTTTCTTT	CAWSVAGPNTEAFF
few	.	TRBV7-8	TRBJ2-1	TGTGCCAGCAGCGCTAGCGAAACCTACAATGAGCAGTTCTTC	CASSASETYNEQFF
few	.	TRBV12-5	TRBJ2-2	TGTGCTAGTGCCGGGAACACCGGGGAGCTGTTTTTT	CASAGNTGELFF
few	TRBD1	TRBV10-3	TRBJ1-2	TGTGCCATCAGTGAGTCTAGAGACAGGGGCTATGGCTACACCTTC	CAISESRDRGYGYTF